This T cell receptor beta chain was sequenced for a study of Tregs in tolerant kidney transplant recipients. In the case of this clone: The antigen is unknown.

Here immunoSEQ multiplex PCR was the method, and the copy in TCRdb shows in-frame clones only, minus some. Here the sample spans about 44,000 clones, about 95% being singletons. The CDR3 runs 14 residues. Trimming took 9 bases from V and 2 from J, leaving 15 bases between them. Germline loops: CDR1 LNHDA, CDR2 SQIVND (reference sequence). The sequenced material came from Tregs from blood cultured with allogeneic cells. This receptor was taken from a human donor in good health. The V and J genes are TRBV19 and TRBJ2-3, with D possibly TRBD2 on 6 matching bases. CDR3 nucleotides: TGTGCCAGCGGGACTCGTAAATTCACAGATACGCAGTATTTT. Protein product: CASGTRKFTDTQYF.